These 10 T cell receptor beta chains share one sample of origin, sequenced in a study of T-cell memory formation after mild COVID-19. MiXCR, applied by TCRdb to the 5' RACE reads, yields one record per CDR3 protein. The data show about 620,000 distinct CDR3 sequences, more than 15% seen once. The sequenced sample consisted of PBMCs or a T cell subset sorted from them (not recorded which). These receptor sequences come from an adult woman who had mild COVID-19 (a few samples of this study predate the infection). Cell type and time point are not known.

This clonotype showed up just a few times. This rearrangement joins TRBV2 to TRBJ2-1, with no clear D. The CDR3 loop spans 17 amino acids. The germline CDR1 and CDR2 sequences are SNHLY and FYNNEI. Trimming shortened V by 6 bases and J by 4 bases, and 22 bases separated the two germline ends. CDR3 residues: CASSLTHLSPGYNEQFF. Here the CDR3 DNA reads TGTGCCAGCAGCCTCACCCACCTCTCCCCCGGTTACAATGAGCAGTTCTTC.

This clonotype occurred many times. The J gene is TRBJ1-5, the V gene TRBV30; D gene ambiguous. Germline V CDR1 and CDR2: GTSNPN, SVGIG (reference sequence). With 2 bases removed from V and 4 bases from J, the gap between germline ends came to 9 bases. CDR3 length equals 13 residues. The CDR3 loop reads CAWSRAGNQPQHF. The CDR3 DNA reads as TGTGCCTGGAGTAGGGCAGGTAATCAGCCCCAGCATTTT.

This clonotype was counted a few times. The V call is TRBV5-1, the J call TRBJ1-1; TRBD1 matches 9 bases. The CDR3 runs 14 residues. CDR1 is SGHRS and CDR2 is YFSETQ in the germline V gene. V was clipped by 4 bases and J by 6 bases; unmatched bases: 7. DNA for the CDR3: TGCGCCAGCAGCGTACAGGGGGCAAGCCCTGAAGCTTTCTTT. Translated, it gives CASSVQGASPEAFF.

The V and J genes are TRBV20-1 and TRBJ2-5; D tentatively reads TRBD1 or TRBD2 (6 bases each). CDR1 and CDR2 (germline): DFQATT, SNEGSKA (reference sequence). The length of the CDR3 is 16 residues. The V end lost 0 bases, the J end lost 6 bases, and 20 bases lay between the germline ends. In nucleotides, the CDR3 is TGCAGTGCTAGAGATAGGGGGGTCACCCAAATCCAGACCCAGTACTTC. Translated, it gives CSARDRGVTQIQTQYF.

The rearrangement uses TRBV10-3 and TRBJ2-3; 12 nucleotides align to TRBD2. The germline V gene has CDR1 ENHRY and CDR2 SYGVKD. Germline trimming cut 4 bases from V and 2 bases from J; bases unmatched to any gene: 1. The CDR3 has 15 amino acids. CDR3 amino acids: CAISASGRVTDTQYF. In DNA form, the CDR3 reads TGTGCCATCAGTGCTAGCGGGAGGGTCACAGATACGCAGTATTTT.

This clonotype was observed a few times. This chain uses TRBV15 with TRBJ1-1; D possibly corresponds to TRBD1 (6 bases). V lost 4 bases, J lost 0 bases, and 12 bases lay in between. CDR3 size: 15 residues. Per the germline V gene, CDR1 is LNHNV and CDR2 is YYDKDF (reference sequence). In DNA, the CDR3 is TGTGCCACCAGCACCGACAGGTTTATGAACACTGAAGCTTTCTTT. Its translation: CATSTDRFMNTEAFF.

This clonotype was observed a handful of times. The gene calls are TRBV6-2 or TRBV6-3 and TRBJ2-1, with 8 nucleotides matching TRBD2. In germline, CDR1 is MNHEY, CDR2 SVGEGT. This CDR3 spans 14 amino acids. V dropped 7 bases and J dropped 6; count of bases not matched to a gene: 8. The CDR3 loop reads CASTRTSHSNEQFF. The DNA of the CDR3 is TGTGCCAGCACCCGGACTAGCCACAGCAATGAGCAGTTCTTC.

This clonotype was detected only a few times. J is TRBJ2-1 and V is TRBV12-3 or TRBV12-4; D gene ambiguous. This CDR3 comprises 19 residues. Trimming removed 5 bases from V and 4 bases from J, with 27 bases in between. The CDR3 DNA follows: TGTGCCAGCAGTCCCCTAGGCCTCCACTCGGCGGATTCTTACAATGAGCAGTTCTTC. Its translation is CASSPLGLHSADSYNEQFF.

The genes are TRBV5-1 and TRBJ1-2; a weak D match, TRBD1 (5 bases). Germline-derived CDR1 and CDR2 are SGHRS and YFSETQ. The CDR3 is made up of 13 amino acids. V was clipped by 4 bases and J by 6 bases, with 13 bases between them. The CDR3 loop reads CASSRGHVNGYTF. DNA of the CDR3: TGCGCCAGCAGCCGTGGACATGTAAATGGCTACACCTTC. The entire variable domain, with the rest obtained from reference TRBV5-1 and TRBJ1-2, is as follows: KAGVTQTPRYLIKTRGQQVTLSCSPISGHRSVSWYQQTPGQGLQFLFEYFSETQRNKGNFPGRFSGRQFSNSRSEMNVSTLELGDSALYLCASSRGHVNGYTFGSGTRLTVV.

The V gene is TRBV24-1, the J gene TRBJ2-3; D call uncertain. V was cut by 0 bases and J by 0 bases, with 15 bases left in between. Germline values: CDR1 KGHDR, CDR2 SFDVKD. The CDR3 has 18 amino acids. This chain's CDR3 is CATSDLSSGYPSTDTQYF. The CDR3 nucleotides are TGTGCCACCAGTGATTTGAGTTCCGGGTACCCGAGCACAGATACGCAGTATTTT.